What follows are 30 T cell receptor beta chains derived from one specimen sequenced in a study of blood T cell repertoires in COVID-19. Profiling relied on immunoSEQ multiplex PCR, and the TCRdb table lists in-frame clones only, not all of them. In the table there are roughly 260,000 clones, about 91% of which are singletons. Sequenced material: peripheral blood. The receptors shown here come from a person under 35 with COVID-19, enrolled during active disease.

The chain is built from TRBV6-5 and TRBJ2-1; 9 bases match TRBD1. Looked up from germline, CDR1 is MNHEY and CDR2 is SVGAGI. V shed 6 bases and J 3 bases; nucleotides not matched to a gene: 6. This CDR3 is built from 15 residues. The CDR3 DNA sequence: TGTGCCAGCAGCGGGACAGGGTGGAACTACAATGAGCAGTTCTTC. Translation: CASSGTGWNYNEQFF.

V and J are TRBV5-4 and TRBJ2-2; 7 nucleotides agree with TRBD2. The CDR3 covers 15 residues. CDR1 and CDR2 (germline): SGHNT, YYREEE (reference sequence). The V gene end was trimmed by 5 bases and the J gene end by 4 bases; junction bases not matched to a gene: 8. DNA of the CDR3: TGTGCCAGCAGTTCCGGACTAGTAGGCACCGGGGAGCTGTTTTTT. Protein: CASSSGLVGTGELFF.

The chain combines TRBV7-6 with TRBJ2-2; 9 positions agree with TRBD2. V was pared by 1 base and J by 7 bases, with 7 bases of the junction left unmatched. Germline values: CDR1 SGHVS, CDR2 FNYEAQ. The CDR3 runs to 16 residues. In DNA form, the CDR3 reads TGTGCCAGCAGCTTAGGGGTAGCGGGAGCCGACGGGGAGCTGTTTTTT. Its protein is CASSLGVAGADGELFF. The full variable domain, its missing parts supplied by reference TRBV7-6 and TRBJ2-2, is GAGVSQSPRYKVTKRGQDVALRCDPISGHVSLYWYRQALGQGPEFLTYFNYEAQQDKSGLPNDRFSAERPEGSISTLTIQRTEQRDSAMYRCASSLGVAGADGELFFGEGSRLTVL.

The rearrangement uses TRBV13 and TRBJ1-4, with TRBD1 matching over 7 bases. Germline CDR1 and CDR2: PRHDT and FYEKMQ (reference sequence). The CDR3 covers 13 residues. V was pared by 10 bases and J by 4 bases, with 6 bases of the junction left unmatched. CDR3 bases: TGTGCCACCAACACAGGGGATAATGAAAAACTGTTTTTT. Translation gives CATNTGDNEKLFF.

The DNA for the CDR3 is TGTGCCAGCAGCCCCCAAGTCGGAGGGCCGGGCACCGGGGAGCTGTTTTTT. Its translation is CASSPQVGGPGTGELFF. The chain is built from TRBV27 and TRBJ2-2, with D possibly matching TRBD2 (6 bases). The CDR3 runs to 17 residues. Germline CDR1 reads MNHEY; CDR2 reads SMNVEV (reference sequence). V was trimmed by 6 bases and J by 4 bases, leaving 21 bases between them.

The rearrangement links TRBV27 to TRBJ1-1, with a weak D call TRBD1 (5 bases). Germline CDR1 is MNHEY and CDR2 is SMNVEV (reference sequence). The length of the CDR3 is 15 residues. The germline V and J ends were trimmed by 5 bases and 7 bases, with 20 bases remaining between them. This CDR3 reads CASSPTQQVLNEAFF. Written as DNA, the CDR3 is TGTGCCAGCAGTCCGACCCAACAGGTTTTGAATGAAGCTTTCTTT.

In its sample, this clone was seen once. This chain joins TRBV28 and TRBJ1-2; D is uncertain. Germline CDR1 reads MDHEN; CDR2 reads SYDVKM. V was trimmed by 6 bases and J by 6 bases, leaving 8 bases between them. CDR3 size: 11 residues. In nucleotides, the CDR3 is TGTGCCAGCAGCCTCCCCCATGGCTACACCTTC. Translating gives CASSLPHGYTF.

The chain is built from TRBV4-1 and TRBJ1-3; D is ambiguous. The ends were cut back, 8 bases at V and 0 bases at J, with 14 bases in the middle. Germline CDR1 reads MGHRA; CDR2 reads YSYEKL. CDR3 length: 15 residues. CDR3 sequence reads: CASAQPGFSGNTIYF. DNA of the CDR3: TGCGCCAGCGCTCAGCCGGGTTTCTCTGGAAACACCATATATTTT.

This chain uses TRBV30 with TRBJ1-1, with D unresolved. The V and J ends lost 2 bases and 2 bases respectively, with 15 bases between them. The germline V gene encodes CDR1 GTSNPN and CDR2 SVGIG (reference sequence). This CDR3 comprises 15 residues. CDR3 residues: CAWSPSHRTNTEAFF. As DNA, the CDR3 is TGTGCCTGGAGTCCAAGTCACAGAACCAACACTGAAGCTTTCTTT.

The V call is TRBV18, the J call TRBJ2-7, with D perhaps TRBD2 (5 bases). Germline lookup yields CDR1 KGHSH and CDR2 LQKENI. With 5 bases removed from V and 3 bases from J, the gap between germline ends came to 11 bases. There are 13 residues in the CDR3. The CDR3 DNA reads TGTGCCAGCTCAGCATTAGCGCTCTACGAGCAGTACTTC. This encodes CASSALALYEQYF.

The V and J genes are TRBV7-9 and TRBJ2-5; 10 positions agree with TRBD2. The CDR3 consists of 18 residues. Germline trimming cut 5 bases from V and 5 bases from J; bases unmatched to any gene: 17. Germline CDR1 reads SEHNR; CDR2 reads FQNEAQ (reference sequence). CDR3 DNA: TGTGCCAGCAGCGGACTATATGGGCCTAGCGGGAGTCTGGAGACCCAGTACTTC. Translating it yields CASSGLYGPSGSLETQYF.

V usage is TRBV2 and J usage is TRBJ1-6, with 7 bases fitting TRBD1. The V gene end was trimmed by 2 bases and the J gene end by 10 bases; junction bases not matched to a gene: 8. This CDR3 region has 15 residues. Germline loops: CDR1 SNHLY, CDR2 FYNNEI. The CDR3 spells CASSERGRGESPLHF. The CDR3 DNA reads TGTGCCAGCAGTGAAAGGGGCAGGGGGGAATCACCCCTCCACTTT.

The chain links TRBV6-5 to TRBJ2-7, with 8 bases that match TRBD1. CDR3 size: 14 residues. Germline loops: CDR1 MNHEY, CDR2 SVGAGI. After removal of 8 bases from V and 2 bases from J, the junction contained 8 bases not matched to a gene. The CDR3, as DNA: TGTGCCAGCCGAGGACAGGGCCTGACCTACGAGCAGTACTTC. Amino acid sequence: CASRGQGLTYEQYF.

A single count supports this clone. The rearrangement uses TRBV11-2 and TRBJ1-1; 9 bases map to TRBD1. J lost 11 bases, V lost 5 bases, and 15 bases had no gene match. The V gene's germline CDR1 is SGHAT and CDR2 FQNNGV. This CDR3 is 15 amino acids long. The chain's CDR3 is CASSRRSGTGLDAFF. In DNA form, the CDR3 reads TGTGCCAGCAGCAGAAGATCCGGGACAGGGTTGGATGCTTTCTTT.

This chain's CDR3 is CASGLMIAGGPGTGELFF. The CDR3 bases are TGTGCTAGTGGTTTGATGATAGCGGGAGGGCCGGGCACCGGGGAGCTGTTTTTT. This chain links TRBV12-5 with TRBJ2-2; 11 bases are shared with TRBD2. The V gene end was trimmed by 2 bases and the J gene end by 4 bases; junction bases not matched to a gene: 9. Germline V gene sequence: CDR1 LGHNT, CDR2 FRNRAP. The CDR3 is 18 residues long. Looking up the rest from reference TRBV12-5 and TRBJ2-2 gives the full variable domain: DARVTQTPRHKVTEMGQEVTMRCQPILGHNTVFWYRQTMMQGLELLAYFRNRAPLDDSGMPKDRFSAEMPDATLATLKIQPSEPRDSAVYFCASGLMIAGGPGTGELFFGEGSRLTVL.

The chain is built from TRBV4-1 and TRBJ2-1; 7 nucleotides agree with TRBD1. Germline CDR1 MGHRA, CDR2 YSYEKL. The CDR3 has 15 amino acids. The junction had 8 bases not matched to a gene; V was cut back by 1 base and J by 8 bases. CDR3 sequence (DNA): TGCGCCAGCAGCCAAGCAGACAGGGAAGGCGATGAGCAGTTCTTC. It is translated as CASSQADREGDEQFF.

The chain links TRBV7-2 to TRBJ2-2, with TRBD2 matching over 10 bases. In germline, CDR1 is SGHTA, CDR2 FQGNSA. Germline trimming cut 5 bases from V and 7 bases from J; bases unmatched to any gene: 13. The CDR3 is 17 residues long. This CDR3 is CASSPLAGGSGIGELFF. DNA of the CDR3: TGTGCCAGCAGCCCCTTAGCGGGGGGCTCGGGTATCGGGGAGCTGTTTTTT.

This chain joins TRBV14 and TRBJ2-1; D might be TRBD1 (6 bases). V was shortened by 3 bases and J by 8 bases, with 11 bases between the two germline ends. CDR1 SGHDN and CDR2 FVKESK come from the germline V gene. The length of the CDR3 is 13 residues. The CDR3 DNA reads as TGTGCCAGCAGCCACCTAGGGGGACATGAGCAGTTCTTC. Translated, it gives CASSHLGGHEQFF.

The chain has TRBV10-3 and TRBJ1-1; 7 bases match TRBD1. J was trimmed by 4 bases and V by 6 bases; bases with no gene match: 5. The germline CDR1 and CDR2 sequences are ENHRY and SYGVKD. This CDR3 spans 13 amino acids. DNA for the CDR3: TGTGCCATCAGGAGGGGGCTGGGCACTGAAGCTTTCTTT. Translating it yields CAIRRGLGTEAFF.

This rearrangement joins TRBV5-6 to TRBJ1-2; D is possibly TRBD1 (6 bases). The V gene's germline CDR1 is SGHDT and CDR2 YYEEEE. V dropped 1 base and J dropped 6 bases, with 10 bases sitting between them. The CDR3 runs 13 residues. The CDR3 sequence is CASSLTGLNGYTF. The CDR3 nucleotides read TGTGCCAGCAGCTTGACAGGGTTGAATGGCTACACCTTC.

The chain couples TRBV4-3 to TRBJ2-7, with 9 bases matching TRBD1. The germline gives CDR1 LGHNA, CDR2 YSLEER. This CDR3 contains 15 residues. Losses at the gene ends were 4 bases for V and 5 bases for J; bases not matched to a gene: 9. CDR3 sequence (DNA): TGCGCCAGCAGCCTTGCCGGGACAGGGAGGGACGAGCAGTACTTC. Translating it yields CASSLAGTGRDEQYF.

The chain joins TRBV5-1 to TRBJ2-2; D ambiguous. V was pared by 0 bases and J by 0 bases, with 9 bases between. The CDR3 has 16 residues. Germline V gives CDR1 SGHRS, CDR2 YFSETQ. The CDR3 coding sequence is TGCGCCAGCAGCTTGGCGGCGAGCGCGAACACCGGGGAGCTGTTTTTT. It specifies CASSLAASANTGELFF. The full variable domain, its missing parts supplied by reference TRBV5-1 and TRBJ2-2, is KAGVTQTPRYLIKTRGQQVTLSCSPISGHRSVSWYQQTPGQGLQFLFEYFSETQRNKGNFPGRFSGRQFSNSRSEMNVSTLELGDSALYLCASSLAASANTGELFFGEGSRLTVL.

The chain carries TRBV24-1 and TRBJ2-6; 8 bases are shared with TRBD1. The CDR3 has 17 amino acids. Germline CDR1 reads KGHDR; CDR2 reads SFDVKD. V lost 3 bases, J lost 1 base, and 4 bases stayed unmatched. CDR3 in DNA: TGTGCCACCAGTGATGGACAGGGTCTATCTGGGGCCAACGTCCTGACTTTC. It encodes CATSDGQGLSGANVLTF.

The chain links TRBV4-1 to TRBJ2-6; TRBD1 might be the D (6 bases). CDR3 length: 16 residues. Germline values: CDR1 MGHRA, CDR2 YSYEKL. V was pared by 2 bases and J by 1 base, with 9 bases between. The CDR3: CASSQNTGSGANVLTF. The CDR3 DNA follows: TGCGCCAGCAGCCAAAACACAGGGTCTGGGGCCAACGTCCTGACTTTC.

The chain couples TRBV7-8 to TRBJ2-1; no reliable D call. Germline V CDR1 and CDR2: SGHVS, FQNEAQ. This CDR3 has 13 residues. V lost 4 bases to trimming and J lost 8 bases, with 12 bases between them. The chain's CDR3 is CASSSPIVDEQFF. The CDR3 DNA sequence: TGTGCCAGCAGCTCGCCCATAGTCGATGAGCAGTTCTTC.

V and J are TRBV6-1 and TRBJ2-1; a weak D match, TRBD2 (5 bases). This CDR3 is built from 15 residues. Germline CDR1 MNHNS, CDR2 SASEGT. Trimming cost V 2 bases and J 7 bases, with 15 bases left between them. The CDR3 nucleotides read TGTGCCAGCAGTGAATTCGTGGCAGGCGGGAATGAGCAGTTCTTC. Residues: CASSEFVAGGNEQFF.

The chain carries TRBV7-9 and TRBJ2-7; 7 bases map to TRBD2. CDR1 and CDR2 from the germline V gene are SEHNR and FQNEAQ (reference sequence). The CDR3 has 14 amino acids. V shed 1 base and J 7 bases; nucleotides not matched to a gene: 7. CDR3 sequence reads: CASSLGEGSREQYF. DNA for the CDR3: TGTGCCAGCAGCTTAGGGGAGGGCAGCCGGGAGCAGTACTTC. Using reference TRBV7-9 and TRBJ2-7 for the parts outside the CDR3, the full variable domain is DTGVSQNPRHKITKRGQNVTFRCDPISEHNRLYWYRQTLGQGPEFLTYFQNEAQLEKSRLLSDRFSAERPKGSFSTLEIQRTEQGDSAMYLCASSLGEGSREQYFGPGTRLTVT.

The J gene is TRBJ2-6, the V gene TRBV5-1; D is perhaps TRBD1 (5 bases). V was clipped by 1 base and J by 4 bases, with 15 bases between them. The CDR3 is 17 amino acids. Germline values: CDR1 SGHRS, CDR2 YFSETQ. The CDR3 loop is CASSLLSGATGANVLTF. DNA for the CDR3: TGCGCCAGCAGCTTGTTAAGTGGGGCGACAGGGGCCAACGTCCTGACTTTC.

Here the CDR3 DNA reads TGTGCCAGCTCCACACCGGGACAGCTCTCCTCCCACCACTTT. It specifies CASSTPGQLSSHHF. The rearrangement links TRBV28 to TRBJ1-6, with TRBD1 matching 7 bases. Germline CDR1 MDHEN, CDR2 SYDVKM. The CDR3 totals 14 residues. The J segment lost 18 bases and the V segment lost 8 bases, leaving 19 bases of the junction unmatched.

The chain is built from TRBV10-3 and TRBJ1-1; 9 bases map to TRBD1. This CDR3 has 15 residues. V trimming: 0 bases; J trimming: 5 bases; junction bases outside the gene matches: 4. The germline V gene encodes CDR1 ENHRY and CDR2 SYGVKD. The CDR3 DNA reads TGTGCCATCAGTGAGTCGGGACAGGGAGGAACTGAAGCTTTCTTT. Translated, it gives CAISESGQGGTEAFF.